The clone carrying this T cell receptor beta chain was counted many times. Antigen unknown. The cDNA was produced through 5'RACE with 10-nucleotide random UMIs. Per sequencing run, 15-18 subjects together gave over 170 million TCR-beta sequences. TCRdb re-called the 5' RACE reads through MiXCR, storing one row per CDR3 protein. The sample lists approximately 85,000 distinct CDR3 sequences; around 4.7% were seen once. The sample is drawn from a study of neurological immune-mediated disorders. Whole-study results and caveats: Any association between clinical or MRI features and the multiple sclerosis repertoire cluster was absent.

Time point meaning: longitudinal time-point 3. Trimming took 5 bases from V and 12 from J; bases not matched to a gene: 14. Germline V gene data show CDR1 as MNHEY and CDR2 as SMNVEV (reference sequence). CDR3 size: 14 residues. Sequenced: PBMCs. The chain combines TRBV27 with TRBJ2-7; 9 bases map to TRBD2. This TCR was recovered from a woman aged 55-70 years with multiple sclerosis. The CDR3 is CASSLRGGPSPMYF. CDR3 in DNA: TGTGCCAGCAGTCTGCGGGGGGGACCATCCCCTATGTACTTC.